This T cell receptor beta chain emerged from a study of T cells in Graves' hyperthyroidism and ophthalmopathy. This clonotype was counted ten times or more. RNA transcripts yielded amplified TCR beta CDR3 regions. HTBI primers drove first-round RT-PCR of the TCR CDR3. TCRdb re-analysed the multiplex PCR reads in MiXCR, keeping a single row per CDR3 protein. The table records roughly 700,000 distinct CDR3 sequences, over 35% of them present only once. This clonotype was sampled from a woman aged 40-49 years with Graves' hyperthyroidism. Sequencing input: blood.

The CDR3 sequence: CSATGVVYYEQYF. In DNA, the CDR3 is TGCAGTGCTACGGGCGTTGTCTACTACGAGCAGTACTTC. The rearrangement links TRBV20-1 to TRBJ2-7; no clear D gene. V was pared by 4 bases and J by 3 bases, with 13 bases between. In germline, CDR1 is DFQATT, CDR2 SNEGSKA (reference sequence). The CDR3 is made up of 13 amino acids.